This T cell receptor (beta chain) appears in the sequencing data of a study of cytomegalovirus exposure and HLA in healthy donors. The PCR employed 60 Vbeta primers together with 13 Jbeta primers. TCRdb keeps only in-frame clones here, not all; method: immunoSEQ multiplex PCR. The sample has roughly 100,000 clones, around 73% seen once. The study, taken as a whole, reports: Most observed TCR sequences were rare, whereas some public TCRs were detected in many donors. The availability of immune exposure information extended only to CMV serostatus. Association with HLA alleles at 0.05 false discovery rate was found for 15,000 to 20,000 TCR beta sequences in a later analysis. In an earlier analysis, productive rearrangement rates for most beta V segments clustered near 87% or 30%.

This CDR3 has 14 amino acids. Germline CDR1 reads MNHEY; CDR2 reads SVGAGI. The V gene end was trimmed by 3 bases and the J gene end by 2 bases; junction bases not matched to a gene: 4. Details on this clone: Its cognate antigen is unknown.

V gene TRBV6-5 combines with J gene TRBJ2-7, with 7 positions matching TRBD1. This TCR was sampled from a woman in her sixties in good health and CMV-seronegative. The material sequenced was PBMCs. The DNA of the CDR3 is TGTGCCAGCAGTTATACGGGACAGACCTACGAGCAGTACTTC. It translates to CASSYTGQTYEQYF.